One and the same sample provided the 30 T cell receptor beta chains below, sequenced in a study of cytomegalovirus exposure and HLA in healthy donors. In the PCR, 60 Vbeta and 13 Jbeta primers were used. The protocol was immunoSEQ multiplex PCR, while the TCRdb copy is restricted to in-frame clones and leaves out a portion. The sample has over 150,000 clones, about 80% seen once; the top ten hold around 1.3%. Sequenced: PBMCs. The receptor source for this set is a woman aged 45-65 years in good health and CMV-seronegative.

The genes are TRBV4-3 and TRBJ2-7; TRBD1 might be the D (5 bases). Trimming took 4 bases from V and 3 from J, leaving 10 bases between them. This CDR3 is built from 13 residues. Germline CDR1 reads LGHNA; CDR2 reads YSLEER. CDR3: CASSPLRGYEQYF. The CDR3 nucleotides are TGCGCCAGCAGCCCCCTAAGGGGCTACGAGCAGTACTTC.

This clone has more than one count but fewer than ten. The CDR3 bases are TGTGCCAGCCGACTACTAGGGACAGGAGGAAACACCATATATTTT. Amino acids: CASRLLGTGGNTIYF. V is TRBV11-2 and J is TRBJ1-3, with 8 bases aligning to TRBD1. J gave up 4 bases and V 8 bases, and 10 bases lay outside the gene matches. CDR1 is SGHAT, CDR2 FQNNGV, per germline. CDR3 size: 15 residues.

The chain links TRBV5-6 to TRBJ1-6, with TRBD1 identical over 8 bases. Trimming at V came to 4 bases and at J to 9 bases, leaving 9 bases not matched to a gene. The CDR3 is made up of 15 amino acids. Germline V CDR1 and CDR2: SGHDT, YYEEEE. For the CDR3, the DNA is TGTGCCAGCAGCCTCCATGCAGGGGGCGGTTCACCCCTCCACTTT. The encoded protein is CASSLHAGGGSPLHF.

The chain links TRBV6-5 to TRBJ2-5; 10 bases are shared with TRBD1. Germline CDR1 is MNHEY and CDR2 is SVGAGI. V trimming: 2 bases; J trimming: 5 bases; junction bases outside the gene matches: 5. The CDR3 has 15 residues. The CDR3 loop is CASSYDRGPEETQYF. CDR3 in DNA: TGTGCCAGCAGTTACGACAGGGGGCCGGAGGAGACCCAGTACTTC.

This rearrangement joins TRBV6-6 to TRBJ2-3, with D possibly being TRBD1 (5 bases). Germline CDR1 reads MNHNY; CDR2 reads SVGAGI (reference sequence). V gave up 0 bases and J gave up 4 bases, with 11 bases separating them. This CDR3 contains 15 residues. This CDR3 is CASSYSQGIADTQYF. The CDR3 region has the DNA TGTGCCAGCAGTTACTCCCAGGGTATTGCAGATACGCAGTATTTT.

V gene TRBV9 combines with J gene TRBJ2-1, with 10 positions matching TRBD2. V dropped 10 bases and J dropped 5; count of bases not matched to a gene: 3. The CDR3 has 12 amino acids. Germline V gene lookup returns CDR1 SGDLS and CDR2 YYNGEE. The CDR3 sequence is CASSGGNNEQFF. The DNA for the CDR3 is TGTGCCTCTAGCGGGGGAAACAATGAGCAGTTCTTC.

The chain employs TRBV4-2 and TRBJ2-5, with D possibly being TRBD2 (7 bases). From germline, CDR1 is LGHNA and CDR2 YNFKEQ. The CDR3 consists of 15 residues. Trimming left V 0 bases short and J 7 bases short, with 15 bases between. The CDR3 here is CASSQDASGGGTQYF. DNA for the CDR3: TGTGCCAGCAGCCAAGACGCTAGCGGAGGGGGGACCCAGTACTTC.

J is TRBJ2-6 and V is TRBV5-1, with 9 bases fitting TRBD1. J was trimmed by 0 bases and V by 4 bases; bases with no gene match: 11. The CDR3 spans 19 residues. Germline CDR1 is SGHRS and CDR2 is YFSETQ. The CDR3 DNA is TGCGCCAGCAGCCCATGGACAGGGGACTTACTCTCTGGGGCCAACGTCCTGACTTTC. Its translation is CASSPWTGDLLSGANVLTF.

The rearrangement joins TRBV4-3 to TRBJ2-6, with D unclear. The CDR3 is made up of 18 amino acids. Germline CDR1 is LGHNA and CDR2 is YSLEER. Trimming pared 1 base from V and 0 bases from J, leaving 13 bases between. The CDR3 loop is CASSQAAISGSGANVLTF. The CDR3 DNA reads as TGCGCCAGCAGCCAAGCCGCCATCTCGGGCTCTGGGGCCAACGTCCTGACTTTC.

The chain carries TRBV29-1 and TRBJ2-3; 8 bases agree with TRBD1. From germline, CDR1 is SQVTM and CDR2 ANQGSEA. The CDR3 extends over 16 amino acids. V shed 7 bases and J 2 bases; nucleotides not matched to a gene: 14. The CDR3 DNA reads TGCAGCGAAATAAACGGACAGGGTTCGAACACAGATACGCAGTATTTT. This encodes CSEINGQGSNTDTQYF.

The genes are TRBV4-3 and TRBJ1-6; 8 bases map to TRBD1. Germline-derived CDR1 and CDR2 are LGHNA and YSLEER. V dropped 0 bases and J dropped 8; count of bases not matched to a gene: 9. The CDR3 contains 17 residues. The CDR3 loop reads CASSQESAGTGYSPLHF. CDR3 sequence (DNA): TGCGCCAGCAGCCAAGAGTCGGCCGGGACAGGTTATTCACCCCTCCACTTT.

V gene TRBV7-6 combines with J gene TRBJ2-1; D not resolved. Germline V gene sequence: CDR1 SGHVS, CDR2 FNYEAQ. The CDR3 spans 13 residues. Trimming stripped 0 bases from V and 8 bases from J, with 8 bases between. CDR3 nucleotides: TGTGCCAGCAGCTTAGCTGAAGCTCATGAGCAGTTCTTC. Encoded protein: CASSLAEAHEQFF. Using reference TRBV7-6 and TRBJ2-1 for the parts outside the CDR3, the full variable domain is GAGVSQSPRYKVTKRGQDVALRCDPISGHVSLYWYRQALGQGPEFLTYFNYEAQQDKSGLPNDRFSAERPEGSISTLTIQRTEQRDSAMYRCASSLAEAHEQFFGPGTRLTVL.

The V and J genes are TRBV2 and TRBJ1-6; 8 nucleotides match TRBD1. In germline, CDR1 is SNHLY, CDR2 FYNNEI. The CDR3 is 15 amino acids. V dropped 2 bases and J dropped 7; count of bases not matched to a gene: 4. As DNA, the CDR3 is TGTGCCAGCAGTGAACAGGGGGCGAGGAATTCACCCCTCCACTTT. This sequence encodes CASSEQGARNSPLHF.

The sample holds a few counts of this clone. The CDR3 DNA sequence: TGCGCCAGCAGCTTGGCTCGTGGCAGGGGACCAACTAATGAAAAACTGTTTTTT. Encoded protein: CASSLARGRGPTNEKLFF. The J gene is TRBJ1-4, the V gene TRBV5-1; a possible D gene is TRBD1 (6 bases). Trimming shortened V by 0 bases and J by 0 bases, and 15 bases separated the two germline ends. The CDR3 length is 18 residues. Germline values: CDR1 SGHRS, CDR2 YFSETQ.

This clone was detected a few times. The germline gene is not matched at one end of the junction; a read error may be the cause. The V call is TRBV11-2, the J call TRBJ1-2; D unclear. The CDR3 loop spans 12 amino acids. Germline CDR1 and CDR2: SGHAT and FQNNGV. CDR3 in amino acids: CASSPMWTGSTF. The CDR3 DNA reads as TGTGCCAGCAGCCCCATGTGGACTGGCTCCACCTTC. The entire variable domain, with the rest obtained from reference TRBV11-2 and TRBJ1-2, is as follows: EAGVAQSPRYKIIEKRQSVAFWCNPISGHATLYWYQQILGQGPKLLIQFQNNGVVDDSQLPKDRFSAERLKGVDSTLKIQPAKLEDSAVYLCASSPMWTGSTFGSGTRLTVV.

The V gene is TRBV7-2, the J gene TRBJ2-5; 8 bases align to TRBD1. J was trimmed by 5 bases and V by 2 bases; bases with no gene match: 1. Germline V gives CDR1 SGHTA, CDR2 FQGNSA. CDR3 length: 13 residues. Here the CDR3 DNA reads TGTGCCAGCAGCTTACAGGGGGCGGAGACCCAGTACTTC. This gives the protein CASSLQGAETQYF.

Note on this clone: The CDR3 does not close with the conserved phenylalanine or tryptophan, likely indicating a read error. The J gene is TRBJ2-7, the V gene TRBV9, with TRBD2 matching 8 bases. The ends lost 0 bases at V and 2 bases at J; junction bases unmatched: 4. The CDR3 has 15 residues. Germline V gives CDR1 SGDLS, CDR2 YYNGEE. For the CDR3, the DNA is TGTGCCAGCAGCGTAGCTACGGGGGGGCCCTACGAGCAGTACTGC. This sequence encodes CASSVATGGPYEQYC.

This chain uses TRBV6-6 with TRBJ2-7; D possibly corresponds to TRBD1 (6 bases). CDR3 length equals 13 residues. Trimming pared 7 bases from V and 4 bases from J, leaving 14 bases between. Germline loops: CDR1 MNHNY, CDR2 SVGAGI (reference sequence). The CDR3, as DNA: TGTGCCAGCACCGCGGACAGCCTTTACGAGCAGTACTTC. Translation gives CASTADSLYEQYF.

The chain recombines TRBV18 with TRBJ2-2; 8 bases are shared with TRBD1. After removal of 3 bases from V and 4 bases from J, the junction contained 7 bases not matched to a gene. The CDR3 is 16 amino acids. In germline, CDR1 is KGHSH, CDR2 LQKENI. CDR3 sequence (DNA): TGTGCCAGCTCACCTCAGGGGGCGCTGGGCACCGGGGAGCTGTTTTTT. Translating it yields CASSPQGALGTGELFF.

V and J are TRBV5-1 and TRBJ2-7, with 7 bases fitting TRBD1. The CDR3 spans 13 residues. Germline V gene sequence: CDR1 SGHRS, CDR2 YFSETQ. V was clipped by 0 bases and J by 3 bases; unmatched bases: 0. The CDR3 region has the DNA TGCGCCAGCAGCTTGGGGACAGGCTACGAGCAGTACTTC. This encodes CASSLGTGYEQYF.

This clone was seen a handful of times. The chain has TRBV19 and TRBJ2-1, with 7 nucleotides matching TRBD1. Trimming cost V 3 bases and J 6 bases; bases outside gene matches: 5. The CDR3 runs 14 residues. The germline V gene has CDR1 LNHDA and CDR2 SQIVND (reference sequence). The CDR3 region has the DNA TGTGCCAGTAGTATTGGGACAGTATTCAATGAGCAGTTCTTC. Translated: CASSIGTVFNEQFF. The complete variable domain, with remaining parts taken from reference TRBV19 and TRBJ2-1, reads DGGITQSPKYLFRKEGQNVTLSCEQNLNHDAMYWYRQDPGQGLRLIYYSQIVNDFQKGDIAEGYSVSREKKESFPLTVTSAQKNPTAFYLCASSIGTVFNEQFFGPGTRLTVL.

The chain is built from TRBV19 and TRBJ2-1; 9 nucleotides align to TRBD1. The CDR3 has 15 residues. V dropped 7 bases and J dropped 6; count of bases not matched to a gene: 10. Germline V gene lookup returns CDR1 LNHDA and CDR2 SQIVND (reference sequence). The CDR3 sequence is CASTKPGDRVNEQFF. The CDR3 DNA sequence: TGTGCCAGTACTAAACCGGGGGACAGGGTCAATGAGCAGTTCTTC.

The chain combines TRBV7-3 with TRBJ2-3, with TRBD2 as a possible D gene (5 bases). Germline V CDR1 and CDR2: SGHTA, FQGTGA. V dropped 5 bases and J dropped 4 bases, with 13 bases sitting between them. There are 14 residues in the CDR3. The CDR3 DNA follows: TGTGCCAGCAGCGATATAGCGAGGGCAGATACGCAGTATTTT. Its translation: CASSDIARADTQYF.

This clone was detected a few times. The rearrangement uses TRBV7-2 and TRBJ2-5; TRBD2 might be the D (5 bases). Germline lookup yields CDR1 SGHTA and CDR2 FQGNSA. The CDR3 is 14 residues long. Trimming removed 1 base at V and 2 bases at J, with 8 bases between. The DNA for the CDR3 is TGTGCCAGCAGCTTAGGGCCGGGGCAAGAGACCCAGTACTTC. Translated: CASSLGPGQETQYF.

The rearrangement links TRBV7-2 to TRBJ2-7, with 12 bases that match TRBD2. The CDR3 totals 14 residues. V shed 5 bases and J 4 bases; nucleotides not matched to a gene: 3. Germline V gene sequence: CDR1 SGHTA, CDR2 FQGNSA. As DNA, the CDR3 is TGTGCCAGCAGCCCCACTAGCGGGAGGTACGAGCAGTACTTC. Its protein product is CASSPTSGRYEQYF.

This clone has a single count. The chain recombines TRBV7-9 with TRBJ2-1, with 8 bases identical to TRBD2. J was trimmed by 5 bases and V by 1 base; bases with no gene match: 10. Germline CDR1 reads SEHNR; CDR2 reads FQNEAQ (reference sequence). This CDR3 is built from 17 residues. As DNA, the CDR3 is TGTGCCAGCAGCTTAGTCCGGGAGGGCCAGAGTGACAATGAGCAGTTCTTC. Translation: CASSLVREGQSDNEQFF.

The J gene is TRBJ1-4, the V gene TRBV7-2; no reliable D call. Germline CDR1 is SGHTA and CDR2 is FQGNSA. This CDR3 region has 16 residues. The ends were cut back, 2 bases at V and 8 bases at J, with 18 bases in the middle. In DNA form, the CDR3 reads TGTGCCAGCAGCTTAAATCTGGGCCAGCCCCTCGAAAAACTGTTTTTT. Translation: CASSLNLGQPLEKLFF.

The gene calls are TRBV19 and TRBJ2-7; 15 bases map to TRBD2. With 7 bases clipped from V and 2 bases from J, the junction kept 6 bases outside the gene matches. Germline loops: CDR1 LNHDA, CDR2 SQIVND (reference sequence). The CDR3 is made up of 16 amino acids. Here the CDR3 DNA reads TGTGCCAGTACCGCCGGACTAGCGGGAGGGCCCTACGAGCAGTACTTC. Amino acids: CASTAGLAGGPYEQYF. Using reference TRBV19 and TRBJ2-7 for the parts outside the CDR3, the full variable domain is DGGITQSPKYLFRKEGQNVTLSCEQNLNHDAMYWYRQDPGQGLRLIYYSQIVNDFQKGDIAEGYSVSREKKESFPLTVTSAQKNPTAFYLCASTAGLAGGPYEQYFGPGTRLTVT.

CDR3 protein: CASTPDRGVGTQYF. CDR3 DNA: TGTGCCAGCACTCCCGACCGCGGGGTTGGGACCCAGTACTTC. This rearrangement joins TRBV7-2 to TRBJ2-5; a weak D match, TRBD2 (6 bases). CDR3 length: 14 amino acids. Germline CDR1 reads SGHTA; CDR2 reads FQGNSA. Trimming removed 7 bases from V and 7 bases from J, with 19 bases in between.

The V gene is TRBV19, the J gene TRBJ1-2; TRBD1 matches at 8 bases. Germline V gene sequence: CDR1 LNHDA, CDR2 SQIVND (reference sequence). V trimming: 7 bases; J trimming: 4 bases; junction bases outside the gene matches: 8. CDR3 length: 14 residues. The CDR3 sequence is CASIGQGKSYGYTF. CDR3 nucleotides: TGTGCCAGTATCGGACAGGGCAAAAGCTATGGCTACACCTTC.